This T cell receptor (beta chain) was sequenced during a study of monozygotic twins with cystic fibrosis. General study results and limits: Clonality was generally low (median around 0.01), higher in the most severe patients. J usage was most co-twin-similar in 8 of 16 pairs, V in 13.

In the case of this clone: Its cognate antigen is unknown.

Assay used: immunoSEQ multiplex PCR; TCRdb lists only in-frame clones, some missing. In the table there are under 20,000 clones, about 89% of which are singletons. The receptor was isolated from a girl aged 2-10 years with cystic fibrosis. The specimen sequenced was blood.

CDR3 DNA: TGTGCCAGCAGTCGGCCCAGCGGGAGCTACGAGCAGTACTTC. This codes for CASSRPSGSYEQYF. The genes are TRBV28 and TRBJ2-7; 8 bases are shared with TRBD2. J lost 3 bases, V lost 5 bases, and 6 bases had no gene match. The CDR3 totals 14 residues. The germline gives CDR1 MDHEN, CDR2 SYDVKM.